This T cell receptor (beta chain) is from a study of blood T cell repertoires in COVID-19. Across the whole study: COVID-19 samples collected from the United States, Italy and Spain covered acute and convalescent phases. PBMCs, B-cell-depleted T cells, or T cells provided the cDNA or gDNA that made up the material.

Original methodology: Estimated nucleated cell counts came from reference gene primer amplification. Sequencing was performed with immunoSEQ multiplex PCR; in TCRdb, only in-frame clones are kept and a portion is missing. V and J calls and clone size come straight from that table; D and trimming were deduced from the DNA. The sample lists hundreds of thousands of clones, approximately 90% seen once, with 5.5% to 7% in the top ten. CDR3 size: 15 residues. V lost 5 bases and J lost 0, with 11 bases in between. Germline V lookup: CDR1 MNHEY, CDR2 SVGAGI. The clonotype originates from a woman aged 40 to 50 who had recovered from COVID-19. V gene TRBV6-5 combines with J gene TRBJ1-5; D is uncertain. The sample was PBMCs or T cells enriched from blood (not recorded which). CDR3 DNA sequence: TGTGCCAGCAGTCCTGGACTTCTTAGCAATCAGCCCCAGCATTTT. The encoded protein is CASSPGLLSNQPQHF.